These T cell receptor beta chains were read from a single sample in a study of response to subunit inactivated influenza vaccine. TCRdb fed the RT-PCR reads into MiXCR, producing one record per CDR3 protein. The table lists roughly 540,000 distinct CDR3 sequences, around a quarter of them singletons. These same records also appear under a second study, on T cells expressing NK-cell markers.

Sequenced material: CD4+ T cells sorted from PBMCs, taken 11 to 12 days after vaccination. These TCRs come from a man aged 45 to 65 who received an inactivated influenza vaccine. Both conserved end residues are part of each CDR3. The D gene is left open where the match is weak. Size is omitted from some rows. Given values are once, few, many or a class for expanded clones.

j_gene,abundance,v_gene,d_gene,CDR3nt,CDR3aa
TRBJ2-7,few,TRBV7-2,TRBD2,TGTGCCAGCAGCTACGGGACTAGCGGGAGTGGCGAGCAGTACTTC,CASSYGTSGSGEQYF
TRBJ2-1,.,TRBV3-1,TRBD1,TGTGCCAGCAGCCAAGGGACAGGGGGGAATGAGCAGTTCTTC,CASSQGTGGNEQFF
TRBJ2-3,.,TRBV5-1,TRBD1,TGCGCCAGCAGCTTGGGGTCAGGGGGCCCACATTATACGCAGTATTTT,CASSLGSGGPHYTQYF
TRBJ2-1,.,TRBV20-1,.,TGCAGTGCTAGAGTTGCGGGGGCATTCTACAATGAGCAGTTCTTC,CSARVAGAFYNEQFF
TRBJ2-2,.,TRBV20-1,TRBD2,TGCGCCGGGGGAGCGGGAGGCCGGAGCGGGGAGCTGTTTTTT,CAGGAGGRSGELFF
TRBJ1-2,.,TRBV2,.,TGTGCCAGCAGTGAACAGGACGGATATGGCTACACCTTC,CASSEQDGYGYTF
TRBJ2-1,few,TRBV2,.,TGTGCCAGCAGTGAAACAGGGCAGGGCATAGCGTTCTTC,CASSETGQGIAFF
TRBJ2-5,.,TRBV20-1,TRBD1,TGCAGGGGGGACAGAGAAGAGACCCAGTACTTC,CRGDREETQYF
TRBJ1-5,.,TRBV20-1,.,TGCAGTGCGGGCAGGGGTCAGCAGCCCCAGCATTTT,CSAGRGQQPQHF
TRBJ2-3,.,TRBV12-3/TRBV12-4,TRBD2,TGTGCCAGCAGTTTCAGGCGGGGGGGCCGCGGAGATACGCAGTATTTT,CASSFRRGGRGDTQYF
TRBJ2-1,.,TRBV6-2/TRBV6-3,.,TGTGCCAGCAGCTTTAGCCTTACCTCCTACAATGAGCAGTTCTTC,CASSFSLTSYNEQFF
TRBJ2-5,.,TRBV21-1,.,TGTGCCGTCCCCCCCACACAGGGCCAAGAGACCCAGTACTTC,CAVPPTQGQETQYF
TRBJ2-5,.,TRBV6-1,.,TGTGCCAGCAGTGAAGCGAGGGCTAGCGCCTTCCAAGAGACCCAGTACTTC,CASSEARASAFQETQYF